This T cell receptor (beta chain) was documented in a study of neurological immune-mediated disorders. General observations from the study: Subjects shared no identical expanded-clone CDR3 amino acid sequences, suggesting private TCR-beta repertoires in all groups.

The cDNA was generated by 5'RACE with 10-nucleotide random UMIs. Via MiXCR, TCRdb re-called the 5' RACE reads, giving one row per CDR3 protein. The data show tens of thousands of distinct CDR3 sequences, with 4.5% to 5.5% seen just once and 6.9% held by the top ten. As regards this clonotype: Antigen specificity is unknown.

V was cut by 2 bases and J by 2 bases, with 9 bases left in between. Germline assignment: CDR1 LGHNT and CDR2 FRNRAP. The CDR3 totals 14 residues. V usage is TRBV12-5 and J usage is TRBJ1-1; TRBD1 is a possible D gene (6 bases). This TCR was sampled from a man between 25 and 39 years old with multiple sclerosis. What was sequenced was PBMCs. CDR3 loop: CASGLYRDNTEAFF. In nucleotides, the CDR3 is TGTGCTAGTGGTTTGTACAGGGATAACACTGAAGCTTTCTTT.